This T cell receptor beta chain comes out of a study of blood T cell repertoires in COVID-19. This clone was picked up one time. This table comes from immunoSEQ multiplex PCR, and its TCRdb copy is limited to in-frame clones, with some not included. The data contain 130,000 or so clones, about 86% of them singletons. The CDR3 is 14 residues long. Trimming removed 5 bases from V and 1 base from J, with 8 bases in between. Germline V CDR1 and CDR2: PRHDT, FYEKMQ (reference sequence). The TCR originated in a woman in her fifties or sixties with acute or convalescent COVID-19. The sample was peripheral blood. The J gene is TRBJ2-2, the V gene TRBV13; D not certain. The CDR3 DNA sequence: TGTGCCAGCAGCATAACAAGGAACACCGGGGAGCTGTTTTTT. Protein: CASSITRNTGELFF. Based on the CDR3 plus reference TRBV13 and TRBJ2-2, the full variable domain is AAGVIQSPRHLIKEKRETATLKCYPIPRHDTVYWYQQGPGQDPQFLISFYEKMQSDKGSIPDRFSAQQFSDYHSELNMSSLELGDSALYFCASSITRNTGELFFGEGSRLTVL.